The T cell receptor beta chain under discussion was sequenced for a study of siplizumab effects on memory and regulatory T cells. Profiled with immunoSEQ multiplex PCR; TCRdb holds only in-frame clones, not every one. Among around 83,000 clones, around 89% were seen once, and the ten largest hold about 15%. Deletions cut 0 bases from V and 5 bases from J, with 14 bases between. Looked up from germline, CDR1 is LGHNT and CDR2 is FRNRAP. CDR3 length equals 16 residues. The source of this sequence is a human donor in good health. The material sequenced was CD4+ T cells sorted from blood. V is TRBV12-5 and J is TRBJ2-1, with D possibly TRBD2 on 5 matching bases. The CDR3 reads CASGLVLGKTDNEQFF. Here the CDR3 DNA reads TGTGCTAGTGGTTTGGTACTAGGTAAGACGGACAATGAGCAGTTCTTC.